This TCR beta chain appears in the sequencing data of a study of blood T cell repertoires in COVID-19. The CDR3 length is 15 residues. Germline V gene sequence: CDR1 MDHEN, CDR2 SYDVKM. Deletions cut 5 bases from V and 9 bases from J, with 17 bases between. Sequencing used immunoSEQ multiplex PCR; TCRdb keeps in-frame clones, though not all of them. The sample shows some 69,000 clones, roughly three quarters of them seen only once. This clone was found a few times. The sample was peripheral blood. This TCR was sampled from a human donor in a cohort sampled during active COVID-19. The chain uses TRBV28 and TRBJ1-6, with a tentative D call TRBD1 (5 bases). The CDR3 region has the DNA TGTGCCAGCAGTGGAGGGGAAGGAGGCGGTTCACCCCTCCACTTT. This encodes CASSGGEGGGSPLHF.